Below are 32 T cell receptor beta chains sequenced from a single sample in a study of response to subunit inactivated influenza vaccine. TCRdb itself ran the RT-PCR reads through MiXCR, one entry per CDR3 protein. The data show around 650,000 distinct CDR3 sequences, roughly 14% seen once. The sequencing used PBMCs from blood, collected roughly 13 days after vaccination. Receptors originate from a man aged 50 or older who received an inactivated influenza vaccine.

In its sample, this clonotype was seen a few times. V is TRBV7-8 and J is TRBJ2-1, with 8 bases that match TRBD1. With V trimmed by 3 bases and J by 11 bases, 3 bases remained unmatched. The CDR3 sequence is 12 residues long. Germline V gives CDR1 SGHVS, CDR2 FQNEAQ. CDR3 protein: CASSFTGGKQFF. The CDR3 DNA sequence: TGTGCCAGCAGCTTTACAGGGGGGAAGCAGTTCTTC.

There are a few counts of this clonotype. The chain employs TRBV20-1 and TRBJ2-3, with TRBD2 matching over 7 bases. In germline, CDR1 is DFQATT, CDR2 SNEGSKA (reference sequence). The ends lost 6 bases at V and 0 bases at J; junction bases unmatched: 15. The CDR3 loop spans 17 amino acids. The CDR3 DNA reads TGCAGTGCCGCCCGGCCCTGGGGGGGACGTAGCACAGATACGCAGTATTTT. Translation: CSAARPWGGRSTDTQYF.

This clonotype has a handful of counts. This sequence joins TRBV5-1 and TRBJ2-5; the match to TRBD2 covers 11 bases. V trimming: 6 bases; J trimming: 5 bases; junction bases outside the gene matches: 21. Germline V CDR1 and CDR2: SGHRS, YFSETQ. There are 19 residues in the CDR3. The CDR3 here is CASTRGASGRPSLRETQYF. The CDR3 DNA reads TGCGCCAGCACCCGTGGGGCTAGCGGGAGGCCATCACTCAGGGAGACCCAGTACTTC.

There are a few counts of this clonotype. The V and J genes are TRBV5-5 and TRBJ2-7, with 7 bases identical to TRBD1. The CDR3 has 15 amino acids. The V and J ends lost 4 bases and 3 bases, in that order; junction bases with no gene match: 10. CDR1 and CDR2 (germline): SGHKS, YYEKEE (reference sequence). This chain's CDR3 is CASSVVPGGDYEQYF. CDR3 DNA: TGTGCCAGCAGCGTTGTCCCAGGGGGTGACTACGAGCAGTACTTC. The full variable domain, with the rest looked up from reference TRBV5-5 and TRBJ2-7, is DAGVTQSPTHLIKTRGQQVTLRCSPISGHKSVSWYQQVLGQGPQFIFQYYEKEERGRGNFPDRFSARQFPNYSSELNVNALLLGDSALYLCASSVVPGGDYEQYFGPGTRLTVT.

This clonotype was picked up many times. The V call is TRBV6-5, the J call TRBJ1-5; TRBD1 aligns across 10 bases. V trimming: 7 bases; J trimming: 1 base; junction bases outside the gene matches: 4. Germline-derived CDR1 and CDR2 are MNHEY and SVGAGI. This CDR3 spans 15 amino acids. CDR3 amino acids: CASTSGQGSNQPQHF. As DNA, the CDR3 is TGTGCCAGCACTTCGGGACAGGGGAGCAATCAGCCCCAGCATTTT.

This clonotype has ten or more counts. J is TRBJ2-7 and V is TRBV7-6, with no clear D. V gave up 1 base and J gave up 3 bases, with 7 bases separating them. The germline V gene encodes CDR1 SGHVS and CDR2 FNYEAQ. This CDR3 is built from 13 residues. The CDR3 sequence is CASSLGRYYEQYF. The DNA for the CDR3 is TGTGCCAGCAGCTTAGGCCGATACTACGAGCAGTACTTC.

Only a few counts were recorded for this clonotype. The chain employs TRBV18 and TRBJ2-1; TRBD1 agrees at 8 bases. J was trimmed by 5 bases and V by 2 bases; bases with no gene match: 11. Germline loops: CDR1 KGHSH, CDR2 LQKENI. CDR3 length: 17 amino acids. Here the CDR3 reads CASSPVFSQGANNEQFF. In DNA, the CDR3 is TGTGCCAGCTCACCAGTCTTTAGCCAGGGGGCGAACAATGAGCAGTTCTTC.

The table lists this clonotype with a few counts. This chain connects TRBV29-1 to TRBJ1-2; 10 nucleotides line up with TRBD1. CDR1 and CDR2 from the germline V gene are SQVTM and ANQGSEA. CDR3 length: 13 residues. The V and J ends lost 6 bases and 8 bases, in that order; junction bases with no gene match: 9. Here the CDR3 DNA reads TGCAGCGTAACAGACAGGGGGCTCAGCGGCTACACCTTC. This translates into CSVTDRGLSGYTF.

The chain joins TRBV20-1 to TRBJ1-5, with a weak D call TRBD1 (5 bases). Per germline, CDR1 DFQATT and CDR2 SNEGSKA (reference sequence). CDR3 length equals 14 residues. Trimming cost V 7 bases and J 4 bases, with 17 bases left between them. The CDR3 protein is CSVAAGPPNQPQHF. The CDR3 DNA is TGCAGTGTTGCGGCGGGACCCCCAAATCAGCCCCAGCATTTT.

In this sample, this clonotype turned up a few times. This chain uses TRBV13 with TRBJ2-7; D possibly corresponds to TRBD2 (7 bases). V dropped 5 bases and J dropped 0 bases, with 14 bases sitting between them. Germline V gives CDR1 PRHDT, CDR2 FYEKMQ (reference sequence). This CDR3 spans 15 amino acids. CDR3 coding DNA: TGTGCCAGCAGCGCCGACAGGACTAGCTCCTACGAGCAGTACTTC. This sequence encodes CASSADRTSSYEQYF. Full variable domain (rest looked up from reference TRBV13 and TRBJ2-7): AAGVIQSPRHLIKEKRETATLKCYPIPRHDTVYWYQQGPGQDPQFLISFYEKMQSDKGSIPDRFSAQQFSDYHSELNMSSLELGDSALYFCASSADRTSSYEQYFGPGTRLTVT.

The chain recombines TRBV7-2 with TRBJ2-7, with 10 positions matching TRBD1. This CDR3 region has 15 residues. CDR1 SGHTA and CDR2 FQGNSA come from the germline V gene. With 5 bases clipped from V and 6 bases from J, the junction kept 10 bases outside the gene matches. CDR3 residues: CASSPLGQGMGEQYF. CDR3 nucleotides: TGTGCCAGCAGCCCGTTGGGACAGGGGATGGGCGAGCAGTACTTC.

The rearrangement uses TRBV28 and TRBJ2-7, with 12 nucleotides matching TRBD1. V trimming: 6 bases; J trimming: 4 bases; junction bases outside the gene matches: 10. The length of the CDR3 is 16 residues. Germline loops: CDR1 MDHEN, CDR2 SYDVKM. CDR3 amino acids: CASRSPGTGGLYEQYF. DNA for the CDR3: TGTGCCAGCAGGTCCCCTGGGACAGGGGGCTTATACGAGCAGTACTTC.

Only a few counts were recorded for this clonotype. The chain uses TRBV6-1 and TRBJ2-7; D possibly matches TRBD1 or TRBD2 (6 bases each). Trimming took 7 bases from V and 0 from J, leaving 13 bases between them. The CDR3 extends over 14 amino acids. Germline CDR1 is MNHNS and CDR2 is SASEGT. The CDR3 here is CASTRGPSSYEQYF. The CDR3 DNA sequence: TGTGCCAGCACCCGGGGGCCTAGCTCCTACGAGCAGTACTTC.

This clonotype has only a few counts. V gene TRBV4-1 combines with J gene TRBJ1-6, with 8 nucleotides matching TRBD1. After removal of 0 bases from V and 6 bases from J, the junction contained 4 bases not matched to a gene. Germline V gene data show CDR1 as MGHRA and CDR2 as YSYEKL. This CDR3 region has 16 residues. The CDR3 here is CASSQDMQGANSPLHF. CDR3 bases: TGCGCCAGCAGCCAAGATATGCAGGGGGCTAATTCACCCCTCCACTTT.

This clonotype was seen more than once but under ten times. This chain uses TRBV12-3 or TRBV12-4 with TRBJ1-1; TRBD1 aligns across 10 bases. The CDR3 sequence is 18 residues long. Germline trimming cut 3 bases from V and 3 bases from J; bases unmatched to any gene: 13. The CDR3 DNA is TGTGCCAGCAGTTTCGGACAGGGGGGTAGGGAAGGGCACACTGAAGCTTTCTTT. Translation gives CASSFGQGGREGHTEAFF.

The rearrangement joins TRBV12-3 or TRBV12-4 to TRBJ2-7; 9 nucleotides match TRBD2. The V segment lost 7 bases and the J segment 2 bases; nucleotides outside the gene matches: 6. This CDR3 has 14 amino acids. The CDR3 sequence is CASNPSGKAYEQYF. The CDR3 DNA reads TGTGCCAGCAATCCTAGCGGGAAGGCCTACGAGCAGTACTTC.

CDR3 DNA sequence: TGTGCCAGCAGTCAGGGGGAGCCCTACAATGAGCAGTTCTTC. This encodes CASSQGEPYNEQFF. V is TRBV12-3 or TRBV12-4 and J is TRBJ2-1; the match to TRBD1 covers 7 bases. Trimming took 5 bases from V and 2 from J; bases not matched to a gene: 3. This CDR3 contains 14 residues.

The rearrangement uses TRBV7-9 and TRBJ1-5, with D perhaps TRBD1 (5 bases). V lost 1 base, J lost 1 base, and 14 bases lay in between. Germline V CDR1 and CDR2: SEHNR, FQNEAQ (reference sequence). The CDR3 spans 17 residues. The CDR3 protein is CASSLGPGRGSNQPQHF. CDR3 in DNA: TGTGCCAGCAGCTTAGGCCCAGGCCGGGGGAGCAATCAGCCCCAGCATTTT.

This clonotype came up a few times. This chain's CDR3 is CASSQEARQGVTGELFF. CDR3 sequence (DNA): TGCGCCAGCAGCCAGGAAGCACGGCAGGGGGTCACCGGGGAGCTGTTTTTT. This chain connects TRBV4-3 to TRBJ2-2; 7 nucleotides line up with TRBD1. The CDR3 totals 17 residues. CDR1 is LGHNA, CDR2 YSLEER, per germline. J lost 4 bases, V lost 3 bases, and 11 bases had no gene match.

This clonotype was recorded many times. The chain links TRBV24-1 to TRBJ2-3; TRBD1 or TRBD2 may be the D gene (5 bases each). The CDR3 loop spans 16 amino acids. Deletions cut 6 bases from V and 2 bases from J, with 17 bases between. Germline V CDR1 and CDR2: KGHDR, SFDVKD. CDR3 nucleotide sequence: TGTGCCACCAGTCTTAGGGGACCTACACTCACAGATACGCAGTATTTT. It translates to CATSLRGPTLTDTQYF.

The chain carries TRBV5-1 and TRBJ2-1; no definite D call. This CDR3 comprises 13 residues. Germline V gene lookup returns CDR1 SGHRS and CDR2 YFSETQ. The V and J ends lost 4 bases and 7 bases respectively, with 12 bases between them. The CDR3, as DNA: TGCGCCAGCAGCCACCTCGGCAGAAATGAGCAGTTCTTC. As protein: CASSHLGRNEQFF. The complete variable domain, with remaining parts taken from reference TRBV5-1 and TRBJ2-1, reads KAGVTQTPRYLIKTRGQQVTLSCSPISGHRSVSWYQQTPGQGLQFLFEYFSETQRNKGNFPGRFSGRQFSNSRSEMNVSTLELGDSALYLCASSHLGRNEQFFGPGTRLTVL.

The chain uses TRBV6-2 or TRBV6-3 and TRBJ2-5, with 12 nucleotides matching TRBD2. The CDR3 runs to 18 residues. Germline V lookup: CDR1 MNHEY, CDR2 SVGEGT. Germline trimming cut 3 bases from V and 3 bases from J; bases unmatched to any gene: 11. CDR3 region: CASSYVYGLAGKEETQYF. The CDR3 DNA reads TGTGCCAGCAGTTATGTTTACGGACTAGCGGGAAAGGAAGAGACCCAGTACTTC.

The rearrangement joins TRBV12-3 or TRBV12-4 to TRBJ2-7, with D uncertain. CDR3 length equals 15 residues. V was trimmed by 6 bases and J by 2 bases, leaving 17 bases between them. This CDR3 reads CASSPRSPFTYEQYF. In DNA, the CDR3 is TGTGCCAGCAGCCCACGGAGTCCGTTTACCTACGAGCAGTACTTC.

There are many counts of this clonotype. V usage is TRBV20-1 and J usage is TRBJ2-2; 8 positions agree with TRBD2. The CDR3 contains 13 residues. Germline CDR1 and CDR2: DFQATT and SNEGSKA (reference sequence). The V segment lost 3 bases and the J segment 5 bases; nucleotides outside the gene matches: 2. As DNA, the CDR3 is TGCAGTGCTAGGAGCGGGAGTACCGGGGAGCTGTTTTTT. It translates to CSARSGSTGELFF.

The chain uses TRBV25-1 and TRBJ1-6; D perhaps matches TRBD1 (6 bases). CDR1 MGHDK and CDR2 SYGVNS come from the germline V gene. The CDR3 spans 13 residues. The V end lost 7 bases, the J end lost 9 bases, and 13 bases lay between the germline ends. The CDR3 DNA follows: TGTGCCAGCACTAAGACAGGAACTTCACCCCTCCACTTT. The encoded protein is CASTKTGTSPLHF.

This clonotype was detected a few times. V usage is TRBV4-1 and J usage is TRBJ2-2, with unresolved D. Trimming removed 4 bases at V and 6 bases at J, with 18 bases between. The CDR3 length is 16 residues. The germline CDR1 and CDR2 sequences are MGHRA and YSYEKL. The CDR3 region has the DNA TGCGCCAGCAGCCCTGGCGCAGCGAGGCACGCCGGGGAGCTGTTTTTT. Translating gives CASSPGAARHAGELFF.

About this clonotype itself: Relative to the germline gene, one junction end is altered; a read error may explain this. This chain joins TRBV4-2 and TRBJ2-1; TRBD2 agrees at 8 bases. Looked up from germline, CDR1 is LGHNA and CDR2 is YNFKEQ. The CDR3 is 15 residues long. The CDR3 sequence: CAGSLSGSSFNEQFF. The CDR3 nucleotides read TGTGCCGGCAGCCTGAGCGGGAGTTCATTCAATGAGCAGTTCTTC.

This clonotype has a handful of counts. The chain carries TRBV5-6 and TRBJ2-7, with D maybe TRBD1 (5 bases). The germline gives CDR1 SGHDT, CDR2 YYEEEE. V was pared by 3 bases and J by 3 bases, with 10 bases between. The CDR3 is made up of 13 amino acids. DNA of the CDR3: TGTGCCAGCAGCTGGACAAACCACTACGAGCAGTACTTC. Its protein product is CASSWTNHYEQYF.

CDR3 protein: CSAGQVPRTDTQYF. The CDR3 nucleotides are TGCAGTGCTGGACAGGTGCCCCGCACAGATACGCAGTATTTT. The gene calls are TRBV20-1 and TRBJ2-3, with 7 positions matching TRBD1. The germline V gene encodes CDR1 DFQATT and CDR2 SNEGSKA (reference sequence). Trimming at V came to 5 bases and at J to 1 base, leaving 6 bases not matched to a gene. The CDR3 is 14 residues long.

The V gene is TRBV5-1, the J gene TRBJ2-7; D is possibly TRBD1 (5 bases). Between the trimmed V and J ends, which lost 0 bases and 6 bases, there was a span of 13 bases. The length of the CDR3 is 14 residues. Germline CDR1 reads SGHRS; CDR2 reads YFSETQ. The CDR3, as DNA: TGCGCCAGCAGCTTGGCCTACAGGTCCCTCGAGCAGTACTTC. Its protein product is CASSLAYRSLEQYF.

In this sample, this clonotype turned up a few times. This rearrangement joins TRBV20-1 to TRBJ2-2; D is possibly TRBD2 (5 bases). Trimming took off 6 bases at V and 2 bases at J, with 16 bases between the two ends. In germline, CDR1 is DFQATT, CDR2 SNEGSKA (reference sequence). The CDR3 has 15 residues. The CDR3 region is CSAREDFPNTGELFF. The CDR3 DNA reads TGCAGTGCCCGAGAGGACTTCCCAAACACCGGGGAGCTGTTTTTT.

CDR3 in amino acids: CASRRAGSTDTQYF. The CDR3 nucleotides are TGTGCCAGCAGAAGAGCGGGCAGCACAGATACGCAGTATTTT. The rearrangement links TRBV6-2 or TRBV6-3 to TRBJ2-3, with TRBD2 as a possible D gene (6 bases). Trimming stripped 6 bases from V and 0 bases from J, with 10 bases between. Germline V gene sequence: CDR1 MNHEY, CDR2 SVGEGT. This CDR3 region has 14 residues.